The clone carrying this TCR beta chain was counted many times. What it recognizes is unknown. This entry belongs to a study of T cell repertoires in cytomegalovirus infection. Per germline, CDR1 SEHNR and CDR2 FQNEAQ (reference sequence). The CDR3 loop spans 14 amino acids. Between the trimmed V and J ends, which lost 1 base and 7 bases, there was a span of 11 bases. TCRdb ran MiXCR on the reads and lists one entry per CDR3 protein. Altogether some 920,000 distinct CDR3 sequences are present, roughly 30% being singletons, with the ten largest covering around an eighth. The sample in question was cultured CD8+ T cells from PBMCs, obtained from culture after CMV antigen stimulation. This chain connects TRBV7-9 to TRBJ2-1; no reliable D call. The clonotype comes from a human donor in good health (CMV status not recorded). Some clones in this sample may be carry-over from other donors' samples. CDR3 residues: CASSLGGRENEQFF. In DNA form, the CDR3 reads TGTGCCAGCAGCTTAGGGGGTCGAGAGAATGAGCAGTTCTTC.